Presented here are 5 T cell receptor beta chains from one specimen sequenced in a study of Graves' ophthalmopathy and Graves' hyperthyroidism. Amplification of TCR beta CDR3 regions used RNA transcripts. First-round RT-PCR relied on HTBI primers, and a second-round multiplex PCR came next. TCRdb fed the multiplex PCR reads into MiXCR, producing one record per CDR3 protein. The data hold over a million distinct CDR3 sequences, with around a third observed a single time. Source material: peripheral blood or thyroid tissue (not recorded which). The source is an adult man with Graves' hyperthyroidism.

Many counts were recorded for this clonotype. The chain joins TRBV20-1 to TRBJ1-5, with D possibly matching TRBD1 (5 bases). Deletions cut 2 bases from V and 6 bases from J, with 20 bases between. CDR1 is DFQATT, CDR2 SNEGSKA, per germline (reference sequence). The CDR3 runs 16 residues. The CDR3 is CSARIDSGAKGQPQHF. The DNA for the CDR3 is TGCAGTGCTAGAATAGACAGCGGGGCGAAAGGTCAGCCCCAGCATTTT.

This chain links TRBV28 with TRBJ1-2; a possible D gene is TRBD1 (6 bases). V was clipped by 1 base and J by 6 bases, with 12 bases between them. Germline V gene sequence: CDR1 MDHEN, CDR2 SYDVKM. The CDR3 has 14 amino acids. The CDR3 region has the DNA TGTGCCAGCAGTTTATACGGGACAAAGCATGGCTACACCTTC. Translating gives CASSLYGTKHGYTF.

This clonotype has at least ten counts. The rearrangement joins TRBV19 to TRBJ1-4; 7 nucleotides align to TRBD1. Trimming cost V 6 bases and J 7 bases; bases outside gene matches: 8. The CDR3 is 14 amino acids. Germline V gene lookup returns CDR1 LNHDA and CDR2 SQIVND (reference sequence). CDR3 sequence: CASSYRGSVEKLFF. CDR3 in DNA: TGTGCCAGTAGCTACAGGGGATCGGTTGAAAAACTGTTTTTT.

This clonotype was seen many times. The V gene is TRBV6-2 or TRBV6-3, the J gene TRBJ2-7; D is ambiguous. The germline gives CDR1 MNHEY, CDR2 SVGEGT. The CDR3 loop spans 12 amino acids. Trimming removed 6 bases from V and 6 bases from J, with 12 bases in between. The CDR3, as DNA: TGTGCCAGCAGAACCGGTTGGTCCGAGCAGTACTTC. Residues: CASRTGWSEQYF.

This sequence joins TRBV28 and TRBJ1-5; TRBD1 aligns across 9 bases. CDR1 and CDR2 (germline): MDHEN, SYDVKM. After removal of 3 bases from V and 6 bases from J, the junction contained 6 bases not matched to a gene. The CDR3 length is 15 residues. The DNA of the CDR3 is TGTGCCAGCAGTTTTGTACAGGGGGCCGTTCAGCCCCAGCATTTT. Translating gives CASSFVQGAVQPQHF. Full variable domain (outside the CDR3, taken from reference TRBV28 and TRBJ1-5): DVKVTQSSRYLVKRTGEKVFLECVQDMDHENMFWYRQDPGLGLRLIYFSYDVKMKEKGDIPEGYSVSREKKERFSLILESASTNQTSMYLCASSFVQGAVQPQHFGDGTRLSIL.